This passage covers 14 T cell receptor beta chains from one sample sequenced in a study of blood T cell repertoires in COVID-19. The table came from immunoSEQ multiplex PCR; TCRdb's copy has only in-frame clones and leaves some out. The data contain a few hundred thousand clones, approximately 83% of them singletons. Sequenced sample: PBMCs or T cells enriched from blood (not recorded which). The origin of the receptors is a woman between 45 and 60 years old who had recovered from COVID-19.

The gene calls are TRBV7-4 and TRBJ2-7, with 9 bases fitting TRBD1. The CDR3 is 14 residues long. Germline CDR1 SGHVT, CDR2 SQSDAQ. The junction had 3 bases not matched to a gene; V was cut back by 3 bases and J by 3 bases. The CDR3 region is CASSFTGGLYEQYF. The DNA of the CDR3 is TGTGCCAGCAGCTTTACAGGGGGCCTCTACGAGCAGTACTTC.

This clone was counted a single time. The genes are TRBV4-1 and TRBJ2-7; D gene unclear. The V gene lost 4 bases and the J gene lost 0 bases, with 10 bases spanning the gap. CDR3 length: 14 amino acids. In germline, CDR1 is MGHRA, CDR2 YSYEKL. The DNA for the CDR3 is TGCGCCAGCAGCCCAGATCCCTCCTCCTACGAGCAGTACTTC. The encoded protein is CASSPDPSSYEQYF.

The gene calls are TRBV5-5 and TRBJ2-6; D might be TRBD1 (6 bases). CDR1 SGHKS and CDR2 YYEKEE come from the germline V gene (reference sequence). The CDR3 spans 17 residues. With 3 bases removed from V and 9 bases from J, the gap between germline ends came to 22 bases. Here the CDR3 DNA reads TGTGCCAGCAGCTCCCTAATTACAGGGTCCGTCGGCAACGTCCTGACTTTC. Translating it yields CASSSLITGSVGNVLTF.

This rearrangement joins TRBV10-2 to TRBJ1-2, with D possibly TRBD1 on 6 matching bases. CDR1 and CDR2 (germline): WSHSY, SAAADI. The CDR3 runs 16 residues. V was shortened by 0 bases and J by 0 bases, with 11 bases between the two germline ends. For the CDR3, the DNA is TGCGCCAGCAGTGAGTCCCCCCGGACAGCTAACTATGGCTACACCTTC. Amino acids: CASSESPRTANYGYTF.

The V call is TRBV5-1, the J call TRBJ2-5; D gene ambiguous. The CDR3 loop spans 10 amino acids. The germline V gene encodes CDR1 SGHRS and CDR2 YFSETQ. Trimming left V 9 bases short and J 7 bases short, with 10 bases between. The CDR3 is CANLPRTQYF. The CDR3 DNA is TGCGCCAACTTACCCCGGACCCAGTACTTC.

The table lists this clone with a count of one. The chain carries TRBV6-1 and TRBJ2-7; tentatively, D is TRBD1 (6 bases). V lost 3 bases and J lost 0, with 9 bases in between. The V gene's germline CDR1 is MNHNS and CDR2 SASEGT. This CDR3 region has 14 residues. The CDR3: CASSDRGPSYEQYF. The CDR3 region has the DNA TGTGCCAGCAGTGACAGGGGTCCCTCCTACGAGCAGTACTTC.

V gene TRBV7-9 combines with J gene TRBJ1-1; weak D call: TRBD1 (6 bases). The CDR3 sequence is 19 residues long. Looked up from germline, CDR1 is SEHNR and CDR2 is FQNEAQ (reference sequence). Trimming removed 4 bases from V and 0 bases from J, with 24 bases in between. CDR3 region: CASSSLGGANGLMNTEAFF. In DNA, the CDR3 is TGTGCCAGCAGCTCCCTGGGGGGGGCGAATGGTTTAATGAACACTGAAGCTTTCTTT.

Points on this clone: Other DNA sequences in this specimen translate into the identical CDR3. The CDR3 coding sequence is TGCGCCAGCAGCGACCAGCGGGACAGGGGGCGCGGAGAGACCCAGTACTTC. Residues: CASSDQRDRGRGETQYF. V usage is TRBV5-1 and J usage is TRBJ2-5, with 12 bases that match TRBD1. The germline V gene has CDR1 SGHRS and CDR2 YFSETQ. With 4 bases clipped from V and 4 bases from J, the junction kept 11 bases outside the gene matches. This CDR3 spans 17 amino acids.

Worth noting for this clone: Different DNA sequences within this sample yield the same CDR3. This chain joins TRBV9 and TRBJ1-5; 7 bases match TRBD1. The CDR3 is 15 residues long. The V gene end was trimmed by 0 bases and the J gene end by 2 bases; junction bases not matched to a gene: 2. Germline-derived CDR1 and CDR2 are SGDLS and YYNGEE. This chain's CDR3 is CASSVGQGGNQPQHF. Here the CDR3 DNA reads TGTGCCAGCAGCGTAGGACAGGGCGGCAATCAGCCCCAGCATTTT.

The V and J genes are TRBV6-5 and TRBJ1-2, with 8 positions matching TRBD1. The V and J ends lost 6 bases and 6 bases, in that order; junction bases with no gene match: 9. This CDR3 has 14 residues. Germline loops: CDR1 MNHEY, CDR2 SVGAGI. CDR3 region: CASSRSDRADGYTF. The DNA for the CDR3 is TGTGCCAGCAGCCGGTCGGACAGGGCGGATGGCTACACCTTC.

The V and J genes are TRBV7-9 and TRBJ2-3, with 11 bases identical to TRBD2. The CDR3 is 19 residues long. Trimming at V came to 1 base and at J to 3 bases, leaving 12 bases not matched to a gene. The germline CDR1 and CDR2 sequences are SEHNR and FQNEAQ (reference sequence). The CDR3 DNA follows: TGTGCCAGCAGCTTAGTACTCCTACTAGCGGGAGCCAGGACAGATACGCAGTATTTT. It specifies CASSLVLLLAGARTDTQYF.

In this sample, this clone turned up once. This chain joins TRBV6-5 and TRBJ2-5, with 11 bases lining up with TRBD2. The V gene end was trimmed by 6 bases and the J gene end by 1 base; junction bases not matched to a gene: 4. Germline V gene sequence: CDR1 MNHEY, CDR2 SVGAGI. There are 15 residues in the CDR3. The CDR3 nucleotides are TGTGCCAGCAGAGACGGGACTAGCGGCCAAGAGACCCAGTACTTC. Its translation: CASRDGTSGQETQYF.

The chain has TRBV6-1 and TRBJ1-1; perhaps TRBD1 as D (5 bases). Germline loops: CDR1 MNHNS, CDR2 SASEGT. The CDR3 consists of 14 residues. Trimming shortened V by 5 bases and J by 7 bases, and 17 bases separated the two germline ends. For the CDR3, the DNA is TGTGCCAGCAGTCACCAGGTCAGGGCGTTTGAAGCTTTCTTT. It yields the protein CASSHQVRAFEAFF.

This chain uses TRBV3-1 (or the pseudogene TRBV3-2) with TRBJ1-1, with D unclear. CDR1 LGHDT and CDR2 YNNKEL come from the germline V gene (reference sequence). V dropped 0 bases and J dropped 2 bases, with 13 bases sitting between them. The CDR3 has 16 residues. The DNA of the CDR3 is TGTGCCAGCAGCCAAGACCGGCCCCCGGGAAACACTGAAGCTTTCTTT. Its protein is CASSQDRPPGNTEAFF.